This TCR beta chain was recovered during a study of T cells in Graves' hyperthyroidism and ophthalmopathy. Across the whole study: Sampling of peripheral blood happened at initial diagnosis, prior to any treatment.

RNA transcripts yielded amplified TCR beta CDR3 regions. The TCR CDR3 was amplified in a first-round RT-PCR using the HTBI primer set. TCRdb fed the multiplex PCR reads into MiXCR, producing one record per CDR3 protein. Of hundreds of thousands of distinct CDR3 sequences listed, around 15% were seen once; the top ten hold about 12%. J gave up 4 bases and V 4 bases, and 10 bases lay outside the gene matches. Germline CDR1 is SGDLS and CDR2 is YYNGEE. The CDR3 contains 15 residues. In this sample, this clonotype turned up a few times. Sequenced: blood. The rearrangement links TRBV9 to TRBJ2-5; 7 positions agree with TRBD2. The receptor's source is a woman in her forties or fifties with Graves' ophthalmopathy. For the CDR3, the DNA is TGTGCCAGCAGCCAGCTAGGACTAGTAACAGAGACCCAGTACTTC. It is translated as CASSQLGLVTETQYF.